Following are 9 T cell receptor beta chains from one sample sequenced in a study of blood T cell repertoires in COVID-19. The data were produced by immunoSEQ multiplex PCR, yet TCRdb's version contains in-frame clones alone and is incomplete. Found here are 350,000 to 550,000 clones, roughly nine tenths of them singletons; the top ten hold roughly 1.9%. The sequenced sample consisted of PBMCs or T cells enriched from blood (not recorded which). These TCRs come from a woman under 30 with acute COVID-19.

This rearrangement joins TRBV7-8 to TRBJ2-7; D perhaps matches TRBD2 (5 bases). The CDR3 is made up of 16 amino acids. The V gene's germline CDR1 is SGHVS and CDR2 FQNEAQ. V was trimmed by 1 base and J by 4 bases, leaving 17 bases between them. Here the CDR3 DNA reads TGTGCCAGCAGCTTAGTTCGACGAGGGATCGGGTACGAGCAGTACTTC. It yields the protein CASSLVRRGIGYEQYF.

This chain joins TRBV7-3 and TRBJ2-1; TRBD2 matches at 15 bases. Germline V gene data show CDR1 as SGHTA and CDR2 as FQGTGA. V lost 4 bases to trimming and J lost 1 base; unmatched junction nucleotides: 2. The CDR3 spans 17 residues. The CDR3 nucleotides read TGTGCCAGCAGCTCCGGGACTAGCGGGGGGTCCTACAATGAGCAGTTCTTC. As protein: CASSSGTSGGSYNEQFF. Full variable domain (rest looked up from reference TRBV7-3 and TRBJ2-1): GAGVSQTPSNKVTEKGKYVELRCDPISGHTALYWYRQSLGQGPEFLIYFQGTGAADDSGLPNDRFFAVRPEGSVSTLKIQRTERGDSAVYLCASSSGTSGGSYNEQFFGPGTRLTVL.

The chain recombines TRBV5-6 with TRBJ1-4; D gene unclear. Deletions cut 4 bases from V and 4 bases from J, with 14 bases between. The CDR3 consists of 15 residues. The V gene's germline CDR1 is SGHDT and CDR2 YYEEEE. The CDR3 reads CASSVPGRRNEKLFF. The CDR3 coding sequence is TGTGCCAGCAGCGTCCCGGGGAGGCGTAATGAAAAACTGTTTTTT.

The count of this clone is one. This chain connects TRBV28 to TRBJ2-5; 8 bases agree with TRBD2. In germline, CDR1 is MDHEN, CDR2 SYDVKM. The CDR3 is 15 residues long. J gave up 5 bases and V 1 base, and 6 bases lay outside the gene matches. The CDR3 spells CASSLFAGGWETQYF. DNA of the CDR3: TGTGCCAGCAGTTTATTTGCGGGAGGATGGGAGACCCAGTACTTC.

CDR3 sequence reads: CASSNTGSSFGYTF. The CDR3, as DNA: TGTGCCAGCAGTAACACAGGGTCAAGTTTCGGCTACACCTTC. This chain joins TRBV6-5 and TRBJ1-2; possible D gene TRBD1, 6 bases. Germline loops: CDR1 MNHEY, CDR2 SVGAGI. This CDR3 has 14 residues. The ends were cut back, 5 bases at V and 8 bases at J, with 18 bases in the middle.

The rearrangement uses TRBV18 and TRBJ1-6; weak D call: TRBD1 (6 bases). Germline values: CDR1 KGHSH, CDR2 LQKENI. Deletions cut 2 bases from V and 6 bases from J, with 8 bases between. This CDR3 is 14 amino acids long. CDR3: CASSPRDTNSPLHF. In nucleotides, the CDR3 is TGTGCCAGCTCACCAAGGGACACTAATTCACCCCTCCACTTT.

The chain links TRBV30 to TRBJ1-1, with 7 positions matching TRBD1. The CDR3 covers 14 residues. V was clipped by 3 bases and J by 1 base; unmatched bases: 5. Germline lookup yields CDR1 GTSNPN and CDR2 SVGIG (reference sequence). CDR3 nucleotide sequence: TGTGCCTGGAGGCGGGACAGAGCGAACACTGAAGCTTTCTTT. Its protein product is CAWRRDRANTEAFF.

The chain recombines TRBV6-5 with TRBJ1-5, with a tentative D call TRBD1 (6 bases). The V gene lost 10 bases and the J gene lost 0 bases, with 13 bases spanning the gap. Germline CDR1 reads MNHEY; CDR2 reads SVGAGI. The CDR3 runs 14 residues. The chain's CDR3 is CATRVGGSNQPQHF. In DNA, the CDR3 is TGTGCCACCAGGGTAGGGGGTAGCAATCAGCCCCAGCATTTT.

This chain joins TRBV6-5 and TRBJ1-1; TRBD1 matches at 7 bases. The CDR3 is made up of 13 amino acids. CDR1 and CDR2 from the germline V gene are MNHEY and SVGAGI. V was pared by 8 bases and J by 0 bases, with 3 bases of the junction left unmatched. CDR3 residues: CASQTGMNTEAFF. CDR3 nucleotide sequence: TGTGCCAGCCAGACAGGGATGAACACTGAAGCTTTCTTT.